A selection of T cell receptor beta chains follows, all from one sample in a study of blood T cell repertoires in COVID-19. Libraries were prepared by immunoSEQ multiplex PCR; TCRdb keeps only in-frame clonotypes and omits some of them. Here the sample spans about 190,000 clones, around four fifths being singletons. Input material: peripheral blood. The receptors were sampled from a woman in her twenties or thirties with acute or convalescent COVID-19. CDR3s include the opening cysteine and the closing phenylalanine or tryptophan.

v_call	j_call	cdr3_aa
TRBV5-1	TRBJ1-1	CASSALSRGNTEAFF
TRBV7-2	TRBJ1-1	CASSFRAGAVKNTEAFF
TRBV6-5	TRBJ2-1	CASRDSGRALDEQFF
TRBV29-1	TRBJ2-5	CSVVQGQETQYF
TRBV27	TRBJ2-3	CASSLWVSGRVPDTDTQYF
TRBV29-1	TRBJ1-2	CSVVGGGDYGYTF
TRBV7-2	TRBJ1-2	CASSPTRAGDGYTF
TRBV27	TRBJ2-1	CASRTSGGTTNEQFF
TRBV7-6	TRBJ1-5	CASSLGTDQPQHF
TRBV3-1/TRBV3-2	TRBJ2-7	CASSQDRVRSYEQYF
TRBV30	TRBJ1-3	CAWMLSSGNTIYF
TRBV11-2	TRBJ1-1	CASSLTVNMNTEAFF
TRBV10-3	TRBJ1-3	CAISDLRKTGNTIYF
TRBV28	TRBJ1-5	CASSLWSGDNQPQHF
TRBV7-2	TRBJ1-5	CASSLAMGLQPQHF
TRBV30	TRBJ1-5	CAWGPRQGGIKPQHF
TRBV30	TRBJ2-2	CAWRSPAGGPNTGELFF
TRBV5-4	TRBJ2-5	CASSSRGWTQYF
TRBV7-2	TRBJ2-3	CASSPGQGNTDTQYF
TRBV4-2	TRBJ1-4	CAVRGEGIPNEKLFF
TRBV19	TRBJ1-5	CASSIGGGFGSFRPQHF
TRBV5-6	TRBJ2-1	CASSSGQARHEQFF
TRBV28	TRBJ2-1	CASSAGTSGANEQFF
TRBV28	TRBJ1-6	CASSFRTGNNSPLHF
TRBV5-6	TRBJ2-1	CASSLGLAGELGEFF
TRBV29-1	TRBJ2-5	CSVEGRGERETQYF
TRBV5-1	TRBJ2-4	CASSLGENIQYF
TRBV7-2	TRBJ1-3	CASSRYGANTIYF
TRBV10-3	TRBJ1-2	CAIISDRGALSGYTF
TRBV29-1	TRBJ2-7	CSVETPSGSSYEQYF
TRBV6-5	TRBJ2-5	CASSYSKGGRANF
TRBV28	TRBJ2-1	CASSTAVRARLNEQFF
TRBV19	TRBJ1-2	CASSIFGGYGYTF
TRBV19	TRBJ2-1	CASIGLAGVNEQFF
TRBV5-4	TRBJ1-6	CASSFGRADNSPLHF
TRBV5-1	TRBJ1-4	CASSLWTGDREKLFF
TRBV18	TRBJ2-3	CASALRAGSTDTQYF
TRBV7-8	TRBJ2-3	CASRERRGSSTDTQYF
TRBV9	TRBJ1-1	CASSTQGWDTEAFF
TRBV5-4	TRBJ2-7	CASSPSLAGVHEQYF
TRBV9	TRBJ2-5	CASGGTIQETQYF
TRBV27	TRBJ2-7	CASSSATGFLDEQYF
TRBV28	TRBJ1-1	CASSSLETGENTEAFF
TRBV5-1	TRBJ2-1	CASSLGTSIEQFF
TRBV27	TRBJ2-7	CASSRVGDEQYF
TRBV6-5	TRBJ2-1	CASSRAPRDEQFF